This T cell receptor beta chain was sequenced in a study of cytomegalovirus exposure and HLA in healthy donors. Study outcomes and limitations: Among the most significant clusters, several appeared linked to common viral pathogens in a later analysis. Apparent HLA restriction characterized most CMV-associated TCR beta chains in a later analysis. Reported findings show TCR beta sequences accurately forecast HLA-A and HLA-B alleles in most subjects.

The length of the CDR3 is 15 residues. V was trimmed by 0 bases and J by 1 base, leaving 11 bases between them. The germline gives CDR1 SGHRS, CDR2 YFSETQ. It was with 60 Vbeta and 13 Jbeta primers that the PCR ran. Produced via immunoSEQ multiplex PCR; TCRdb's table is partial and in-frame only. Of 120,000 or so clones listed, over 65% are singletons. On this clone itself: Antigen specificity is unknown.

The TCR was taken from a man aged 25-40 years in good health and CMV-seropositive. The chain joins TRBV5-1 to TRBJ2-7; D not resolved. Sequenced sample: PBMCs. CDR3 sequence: CASSLALGSSYEQYF. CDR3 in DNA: TGCGCCAGCAGCTTGGCCCTGGGCAGTTCCTACGAGCAGTACTTC.